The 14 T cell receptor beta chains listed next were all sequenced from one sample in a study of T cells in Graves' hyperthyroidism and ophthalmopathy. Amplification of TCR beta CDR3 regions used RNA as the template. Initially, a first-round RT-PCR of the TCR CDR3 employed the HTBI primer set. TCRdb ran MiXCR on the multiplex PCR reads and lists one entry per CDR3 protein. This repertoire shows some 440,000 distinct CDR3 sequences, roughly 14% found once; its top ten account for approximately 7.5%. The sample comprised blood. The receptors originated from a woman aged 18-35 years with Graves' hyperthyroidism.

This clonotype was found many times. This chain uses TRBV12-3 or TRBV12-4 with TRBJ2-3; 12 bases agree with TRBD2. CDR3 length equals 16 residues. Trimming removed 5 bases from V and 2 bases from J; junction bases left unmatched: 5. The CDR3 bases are TGTGCCAGCAGTATGCTAGCGGGAGGGCTCACAGATACGCAGTATTTT. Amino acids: CASSMLAGGLTDTQYF.

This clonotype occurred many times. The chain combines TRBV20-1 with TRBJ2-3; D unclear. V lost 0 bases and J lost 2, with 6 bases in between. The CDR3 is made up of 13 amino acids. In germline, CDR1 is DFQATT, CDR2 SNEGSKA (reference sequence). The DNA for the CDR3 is TGCAGTGCTAGAGAACCAGTCACAGATACGCAGTATTTT. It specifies CSAREPVTDTQYF.

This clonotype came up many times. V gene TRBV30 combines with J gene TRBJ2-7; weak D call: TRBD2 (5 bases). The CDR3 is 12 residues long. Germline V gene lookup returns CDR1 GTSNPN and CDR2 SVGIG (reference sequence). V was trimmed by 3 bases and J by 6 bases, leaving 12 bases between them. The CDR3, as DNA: TGTGCCTGGAGCGAGGGTTGGGGCGAGCAGTACTTC. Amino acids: CAWSEGWGEQYF. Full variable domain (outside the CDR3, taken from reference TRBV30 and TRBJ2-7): SQTIHQWPATLVQPVGSPLSLECTVEGTSNPNLYWYRQAAGRGLQLLFYSVGIGQISSEVPQNLSASRPQDRQFILSSKKLLLSDSGFYLCAWSEGWGEQYFGPGTRLTVT.

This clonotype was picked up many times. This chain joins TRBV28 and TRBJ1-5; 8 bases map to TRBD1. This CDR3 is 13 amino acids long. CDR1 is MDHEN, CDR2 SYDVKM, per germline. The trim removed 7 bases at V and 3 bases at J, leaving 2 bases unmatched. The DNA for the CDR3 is TGTGCCAGCACAGGGGGCTTCAATCAGCCCCAGCATTTT. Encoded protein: CASTGGFNQPQHF.

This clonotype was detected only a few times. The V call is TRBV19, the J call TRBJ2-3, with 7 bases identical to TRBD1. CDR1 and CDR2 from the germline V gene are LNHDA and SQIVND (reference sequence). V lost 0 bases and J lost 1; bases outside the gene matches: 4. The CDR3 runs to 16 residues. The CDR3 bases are TGTGCCAGTAGTATAGACAAGACAGGGCGCACAGATACGCAGTATTTT. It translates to CASSIDKTGRTDTQYF.

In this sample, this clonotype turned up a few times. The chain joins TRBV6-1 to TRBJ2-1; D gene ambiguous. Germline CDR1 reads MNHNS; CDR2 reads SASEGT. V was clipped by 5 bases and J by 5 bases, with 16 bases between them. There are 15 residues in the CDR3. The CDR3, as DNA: TGTGCCAGCAGTCCCCGGGCAGGCCCCAACAATGAGCAGTTCTTC. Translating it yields CASSPRAGPNNEQFF.

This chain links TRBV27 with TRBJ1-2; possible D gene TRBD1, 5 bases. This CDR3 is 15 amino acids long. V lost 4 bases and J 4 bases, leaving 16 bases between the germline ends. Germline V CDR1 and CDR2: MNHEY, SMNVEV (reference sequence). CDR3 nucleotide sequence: TGTGCCAGCAGTTCGGGGCCAAGTTGGCGCTATGGCTACACCTTC. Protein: CASSSGPSWRYGYTF.

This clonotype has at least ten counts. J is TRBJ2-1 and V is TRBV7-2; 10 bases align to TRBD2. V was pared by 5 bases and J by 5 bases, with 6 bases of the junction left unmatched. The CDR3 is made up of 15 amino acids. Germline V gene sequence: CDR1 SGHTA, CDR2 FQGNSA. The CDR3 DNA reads TGTGCCAGCAGCGCCTGGACTAGCGGCAACAATGAGCAGTTCTTC. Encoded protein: CASSAWTSGNNEQFF. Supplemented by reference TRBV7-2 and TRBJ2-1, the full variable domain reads GAGVSQSPSNKVTEKGKDVELRCDPISGHTALYWYRQSLGQGLEFLIYFQGNSAPDKSGLPSDRFSAERTGGSVSTLTIQRTQQEDSAVYLCASSAWTSGNNEQFFGPGTRLTVL.

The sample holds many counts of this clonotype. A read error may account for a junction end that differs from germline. The CDR3 bases are TGCGCCAGCAGCCGAAGCGGGGGGCAGGGTGAAAAACTGTTTTTT. Translating it yields CASSRSGGQGEKLFF. The V gene is TRBV3-1, the J gene TRBJ1-4; TRBD1 is a possible D gene (6 bases). This CDR3 region has 15 residues. Per the germline V gene, CDR1 is LGHDT and CDR2 is YNNKEL (reference sequence).

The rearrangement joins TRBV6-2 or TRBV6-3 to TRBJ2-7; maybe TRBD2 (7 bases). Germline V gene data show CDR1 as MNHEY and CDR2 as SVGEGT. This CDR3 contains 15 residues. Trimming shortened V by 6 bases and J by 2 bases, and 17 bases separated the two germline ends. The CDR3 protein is CASRRLGGGPYEQYF. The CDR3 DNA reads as TGTGCCAGCAGGCGCCTAGGGGGGGGTCCCTACGAGCAGTACTTC.

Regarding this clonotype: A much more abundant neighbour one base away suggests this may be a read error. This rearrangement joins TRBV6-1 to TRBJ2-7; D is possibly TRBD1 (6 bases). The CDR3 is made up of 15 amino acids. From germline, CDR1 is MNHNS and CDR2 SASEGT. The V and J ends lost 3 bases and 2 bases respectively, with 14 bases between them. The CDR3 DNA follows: TGTGCCAGCAGTGAGCAGGGGCCTGTTCCCTACGAGCAGTACTTC. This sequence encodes CASSEQGPVPYEQYF.

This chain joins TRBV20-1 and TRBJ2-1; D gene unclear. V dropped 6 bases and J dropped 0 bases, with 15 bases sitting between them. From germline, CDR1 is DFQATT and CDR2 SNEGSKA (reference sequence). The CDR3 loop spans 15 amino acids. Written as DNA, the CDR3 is TGCAGTGCCAAGAGTGGATGGAGCTCCTACAATGAGCAGTTCTTC. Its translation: CSAKSGWSSYNEQFF.

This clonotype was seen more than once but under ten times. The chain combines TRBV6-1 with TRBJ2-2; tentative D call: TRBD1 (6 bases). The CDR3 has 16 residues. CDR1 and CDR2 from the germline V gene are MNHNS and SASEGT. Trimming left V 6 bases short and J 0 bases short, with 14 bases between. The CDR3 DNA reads TGTGCCAGCAGGGTACTTAGGACAGCGAACACCGGGGAGCTGTTTTTT. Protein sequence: CASRVLRTANTGELFF.

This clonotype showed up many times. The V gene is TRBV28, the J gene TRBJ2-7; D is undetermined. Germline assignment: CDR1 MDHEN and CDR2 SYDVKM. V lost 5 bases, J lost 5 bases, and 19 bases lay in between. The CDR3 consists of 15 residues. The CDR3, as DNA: TGTGCCAGCAGTCTACCGGGCCCTCTAGGACACGAGCAGTACTTC. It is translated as CASSLPGPLGHEQYF.